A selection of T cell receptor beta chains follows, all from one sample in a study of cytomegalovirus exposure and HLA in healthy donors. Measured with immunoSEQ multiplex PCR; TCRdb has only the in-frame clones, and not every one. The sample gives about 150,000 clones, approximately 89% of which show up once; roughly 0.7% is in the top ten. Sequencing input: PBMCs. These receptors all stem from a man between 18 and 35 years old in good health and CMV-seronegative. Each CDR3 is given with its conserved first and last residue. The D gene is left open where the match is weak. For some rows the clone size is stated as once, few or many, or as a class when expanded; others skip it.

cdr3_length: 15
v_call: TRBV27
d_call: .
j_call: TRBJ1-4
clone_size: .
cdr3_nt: TGTGCCAGCACCCCAAACAGGGCAACTAATGAAAAACTGTTTTTT
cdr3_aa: CASTPNRATNEKLFF

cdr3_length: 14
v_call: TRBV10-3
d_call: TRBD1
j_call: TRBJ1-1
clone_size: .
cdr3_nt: TGTGCCACCAACAGGGGACAGGGTAACACTGAAGCTTTCTTT
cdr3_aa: CATNRGQGNTEAFF

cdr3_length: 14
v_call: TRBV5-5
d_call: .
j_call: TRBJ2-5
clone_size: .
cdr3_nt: TGTGCCAGCAGCTTCACAGGCCCTCAAGAGACCCAGTACTTC
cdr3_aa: CASSFTGPQETQYF

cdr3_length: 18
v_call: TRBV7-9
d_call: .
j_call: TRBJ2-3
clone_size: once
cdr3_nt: TGTGCCAGCAGCTCCACAAACCAACCAAACAGGATGAATACGTCGCAGTATTTT
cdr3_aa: CASSSTNQPNRMNTSQYF

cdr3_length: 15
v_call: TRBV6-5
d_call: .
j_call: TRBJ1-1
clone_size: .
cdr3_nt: TGTGCCAGCAGTTACTCGACAGGATGGGACACTGAAGCTTTCTTT
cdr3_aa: CASSYSTGWDTEAFF

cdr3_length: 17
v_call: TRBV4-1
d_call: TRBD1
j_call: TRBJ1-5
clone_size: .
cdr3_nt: TGCGCCAGCAGCAGGGAACCGGGACAGACAAGCAATCAGCCCCAGCATTTT
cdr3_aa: CASSREPGQTSNQPQHF

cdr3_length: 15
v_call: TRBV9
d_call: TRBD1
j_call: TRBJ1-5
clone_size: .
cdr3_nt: TGTGCCAGCAGCGGAGGGGGCGCGGCCAATCAGCCCCAGCATTTT
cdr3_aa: CASSGGGAANQPQHF

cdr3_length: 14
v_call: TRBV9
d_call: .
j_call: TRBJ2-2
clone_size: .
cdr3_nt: TGTGCCAGCAGCGTTGACATTAACACCGGGGAGCTGTTTTTT
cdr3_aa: CASSVDINTGELFF

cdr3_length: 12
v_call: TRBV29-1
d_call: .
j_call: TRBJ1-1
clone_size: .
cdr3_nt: TGCAGCGTTGTCAAGGGGTCCACTGAAGCTTTCTTT
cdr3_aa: CSVVKGSTEAFF

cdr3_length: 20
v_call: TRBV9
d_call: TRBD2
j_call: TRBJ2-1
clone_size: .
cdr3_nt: TGTGCCAGCAGCGTAGTCGGGGTCGCGGGAGTGGGGCGCTCCTACAATGAGCAGTTCTTC
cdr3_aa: CASSVVGVAGVGRSYNEQFF

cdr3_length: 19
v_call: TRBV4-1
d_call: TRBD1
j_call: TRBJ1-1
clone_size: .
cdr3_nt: TGCGCCAGCAGCCAAGAAGGGACAGGGAGTGCCGATATGAACACTGAAGCTTTCTTT
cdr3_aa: CASSQEGTGSADMNTEAFF

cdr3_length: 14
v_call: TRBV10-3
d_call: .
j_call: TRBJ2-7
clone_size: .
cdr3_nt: TGTGCCATCAGTGAGTCAGTCAGTTCCTACGAGCAGTACTTC
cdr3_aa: CAISESVSSYEQYF

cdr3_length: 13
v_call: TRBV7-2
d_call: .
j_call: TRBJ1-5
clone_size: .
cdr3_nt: TGTGCCAGCAGCTTATGGCGGGATCAGCCCCAGCATTTT
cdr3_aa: CASSLWRDQPQHF

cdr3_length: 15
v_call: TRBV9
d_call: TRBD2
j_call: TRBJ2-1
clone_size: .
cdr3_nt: TGTGCCAGCAGCGTAGCGGGTAGCGGGGAGAATGAGCAGTTCTTC
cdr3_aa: CASSVAGSGENEQFF

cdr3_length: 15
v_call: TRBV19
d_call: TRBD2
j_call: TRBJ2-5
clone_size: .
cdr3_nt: TGTGCCAGTAGTATGGGCGGGAGTGGTCCGGAGACCCAGTACTTC
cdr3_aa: CASSMGGSGPETQYF

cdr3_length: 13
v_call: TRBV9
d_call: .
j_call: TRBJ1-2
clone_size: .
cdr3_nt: TGTGCCAGCAGCGTTGGAGGGGCGGAGGGCTACACCTTC
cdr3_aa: CASSVGGAEGYTF